This T cell receptor beta chain came from a study of T-cell reconstitution after alpha-beta-depleted transplantation in children. Study findings and constraints: At day 60, the high TCRbeta diversity found in some patients originated from recipient T cells and thymic progenitors that had survived. T-cell numbers and diversity one year post-transplant derived largely from freshly generated T cells.

A TCRbeta library incorporating unique molecular identifiers was prepared. TCRdb re-called the PCR reads through MiXCR, storing one row per CDR3 protein. Of 250,000 to 300,000 distinct CDR3 sequences listed, about a tenth are singletons. CDR3 size: 11 residues. Germline lookup yields CDR1 DFQATT and CDR2 SNEGSKA (reference sequence). V lost 2 bases, J lost 4 bases, and 6 bases lay in between. This clonotype was recorded at least ten times. The target antigen is unknown. This sequence was found in a boy less than two years old with acute myeloid leukemia, due to receive a stem cell transplant. The chain has TRBV20-1 and TRBJ2-7; D is undetermined. The input for sequencing was PBMCs, taken before TCRalphabeta/CD19-depleted stem cell transplant. The CDR3 nucleotides read TGCAGTGCTAGATGGGGTTACGAGCAGTACTTC. It yields the protein CSARWGYEQYF.